This T cell receptor beta chain was captured by sequencing in a study of blood T cell repertoires in COVID-19. Study information: Sample material is recorded as cDNA or gDNA derived from T cells, B-cell-depleted T cells, or PBMCs.

Trimming removed 2 bases at V and 7 bases at J, with 18 bases between. The length of the CDR3 is 16 residues. The germline CDR1 and CDR2 sequences are SGHVS and FQNEAQ. How the authors handled the data: Scientists estimated how many nucleated cells there were by amplifying reference gene primers. This table comes from immunoSEQ multiplex PCR, and its TCRdb copy is limited to in-frame clones, with some not included. The V and J calls and clone size are taken from that table; D and trimming were inferred from the DNA. The table has around 40,000 clones, 80% seen once; the top ten hold 35% to 45%. Specimen: peripheral blood. The sequence was obtained from a man at least 80 years old with active or convalescent COVID-19. The rearrangement links TRBV7-8 to TRBJ1-5; D uncertain. As DNA, the CDR3 is TGTGCCAGCAGCTTAAGATACGGGATCCCTGGGCAGCCCCAGCATTTT. It codes for CASSLRYGIPGQPQHF.